The clone carrying this T cell receptor beta chain was found once. Primers included in the PCR were 60 Vbeta and 13 Jbeta primers. Clones were read by immunoSEQ multiplex PCR, and TCRdb kept only the in-frame ones, dropping some. The table lists 150,000 to 200,000 clones, over 65% of them singletons. The data were obtained in a study of cytomegalovirus exposure and HLA in healthy donors. Germline CDR1 is SEHNR and CDR2 is FQNEAQ (reference sequence). The trim removed 5 bases at V and 3 bases at J, leaving 12 bases unmatched. The CDR3 spans 16 residues. Sample: PBMCs. The chain combines TRBV7-9 with TRBJ2-7; 8 nucleotides match TRBD1. The sequence derives from a man aged 35 to 55 in good health and CMV-seropositive. In nucleotides, the CDR3 is TGTGCCAGCAGCCCCCGATCCGGACAGGGATTCTACGAGCAGTACTTC. This translates into CASSPRSGQGFYEQYF.